A single T cell receptor (beta chain) is shown here with its context. The source of the sample is a study of T-cell reconstitution after alpha-beta-depleted transplantation in children. Unique molecular identifiers were incorporated during preparation of the TCRbeta library. Via MiXCR, TCRdb re-called the PCR reads, giving one row per CDR3 protein. The sample shows approximately 200,000 distinct CDR3 sequences, more than 12% of them seen only once. Per the germline V gene, CDR1 is MGHRA and CDR2 is YSYEKL. This CDR3 is 14 amino acids long. Trimming at V came to 8 bases and at J to 7 bases, leaving 6 bases not matched to a gene.

The chain joins TRBV4-1 to TRBJ1-6; 9 bases agree with TRBD1. This material consisted of PBMCs from the stem cell graft donor, taken from the stem cell graft. This TCR derives from a human donor who donated a stem cell graft to a child with acute lymphoblastic leukemia. CDR3 sequence (DNA): TGCGCCAGCGGAAGGGACAGGGACAATTCACCCCTCCACTTT. Protein product: CASGRDRDNSPLHF.